The clone carrying this T cell receptor (beta chain) has just a few counts. The sample comes from a study of response to subunit inactivated influenza vaccine. Germline V gene lookup returns CDR1 DFQATT and CDR2 SNEGSKA (reference sequence). This CDR3 comprises 17 residues. V trimming: 3 bases; J trimming: 0 bases; junction bases outside the gene matches: 9. Using its own MiXCR run on the RT-PCR reads, TCRdb lists one record per CDR3 protein. The sample has around 490,000 distinct CDR3 sequences; under 9% are singletons. The sequencing here drew on PBMCs from blood, taken roughly 24 months after vaccination. The J gene is TRBJ1-5, the V gene TRBV20-1; 9 nucleotides agree with TRBD1. This sequence originates from a man aged 45 to 70 who received an inactivated influenza vaccine. The CDR3 here is CSASYGTGFHSNQPQHF. Here the CDR3 DNA reads TGCAGTGCTAGTTATGGGACAGGGTTTCATAGCAATCAGCCCCAGCATTTT.